Below, 11 T cell receptor beta chains from the same sample are listed, as sequenced in a study of T cell repertoires in cytomegalovirus infection. Using its own MiXCR run on the reads, TCRdb lists one record per CDR3 protein. The data hold about 920,000 distinct CDR3 sequences, with 31% observed a single time. What these receptors recognize is not known. Sample: cultured CD8+ T cells from PBMCs, taken from culture after CMV antigen stimulation. The origin of the receptors is a human donor in good health (CMV status not recorded). Some clones in this sample may be carry-over from other donors' samples.

The chain links TRBV29-1 to TRBJ2-5; D not resolved. Trimming took 7 bases from V and 5 from J, leaving 20 bases between them. The CDR3 has 14 amino acids. The germline V gene encodes CDR1 SQVTM and CDR2 ANQGSEA. The CDR3 bases are TGCAGCGCCGACGGTCTAGGGATAGTCGAGACCCAGTACTTC. This codes for CSADGLGIVETQYF.

CDR3 coding DNA: TGTGCCAGCACAGAACTACAAGAGACCCAGTACTTC. It specifies CASTELQETQYF. The chain links TRBV6-5 to TRBJ2-5; D unresolved. The CDR3 is 12 residues long. Trimming cost V 7 bases and J 2 bases, with 8 bases left between them. Germline assignment: CDR1 MNHEY and CDR2 SVGAGI.

This rearrangement joins TRBV7-9 to TRBJ2-2; D remains unclear. The CDR3 has 14 amino acids. Germline V gives CDR1 SEHNR, CDR2 FQNEAQ (reference sequence). V dropped 6 bases and J dropped 10 bases, with 18 bases sitting between them. CDR3 region: CASRFEHKAAELFF. DNA of the CDR3: TGTGCCAGCAGGTTCGAGCATAAGGCAGCGGAGCTGTTTTTT. The complete variable domain, with remaining parts taken from reference TRBV7-9 and TRBJ2-2, reads DTGVSQNPRHKITKRGQNVTFRCDPISEHNRLYWYRQTLGQGPEFLTYFQNEAQLEKSRLLSDRFSAERPKGSFSTLEIQRTEQGDSAMYLCASRFEHKAAELFFGEGSRLTVL.

In this sample, this clonotype turned up many times. The V and J genes are TRBV7-2 and TRBJ2-4; D may be TRBD1 (5 bases). Germline V gene data show CDR1 as SGHTA and CDR2 as FQGNSA. This CDR3 has 16 residues. V lost 5 bases and J lost 0, with 14 bases in between. CDR3 nucleotide sequence: TGTGCCAGCAGCCCGCGGACACTACTAGCCAAAAACATTCAGTACTTC. This gives the protein CASSPRTLLAKNIQYF.

This clonotype was counted a single time. The chain uses TRBV7-9 and TRBJ2-1; tentatively, D is TRBD2 (5 bases). The V and J ends lost 1 base and 9 bases respectively, with 13 bases between them. Germline V lookup: CDR1 SEHNR, CDR2 FQNEAQ (reference sequence). This CDR3 has 14 residues. The CDR3 spells CASSLERRRAEQFF. The CDR3 DNA is TGTGCCAGCAGCTTAGAACGGAGGCGCGCTGAGCAGTTCTTC.

This clonotype was counted only a few times. This sequence joins TRBV27 and TRBJ1-1; no clear D. The V gene lost 0 bases and the J gene lost 7 bases, with 12 bases spanning the gap. Looked up from germline, CDR1 is MNHEY and CDR2 is SMNVEV (reference sequence). The CDR3 runs to 14 residues. CDR3 region: CASSLSLHGVEAFF. In DNA form, the CDR3 reads TGTGCCAGCAGTTTATCACTCCACGGCGTTGAAGCTTTCTTT.

This chain joins TRBV10-3 and TRBJ1-1, with TRBD1 matching 8 bases. Losses at the gene ends were 4 bases for V and 1 base for J; bases not matched to a gene: 8. This CDR3 is 16 amino acids long. Looked up from germline, CDR1 is ENHRY and CDR2 is SYGVKD. CDR3 region: CAISVTGGDSNTEAFF. CDR3 coding DNA: TGTGCCATCAGTGTTACAGGGGGGGACTCGAACACTGAAGCTTTCTTT.

V and J are TRBV6-1 and TRBJ2-1, with D perhaps TRBD2 (5 bases). The CDR3 is 14 amino acids. V lost 3 bases, J lost 8 bases, and 14 bases lay in between. Germline V CDR1 and CDR2: MNHNS, SASEGT. The CDR3 spells CASSDPGRRDEQFF. CDR3 coding DNA: TGTGCCAGCAGTGACCCCGGCAGGCGGGATGAGCAGTTCTTC.

The rearrangement joins TRBV7-2 to TRBJ2-7, with 9 positions matching TRBD1. There are 15 residues in the CDR3. Germline lookup yields CDR1 SGHTA and CDR2 FQGNSA. With 2 bases clipped from V and 7 bases from J, the junction kept 9 bases outside the gene matches. DNA for the CDR3: TGTGCCAGCAGCTTACCCAGGGACAGGGCCTTGGAGCAGTACTTC. It codes for CASSLPRDRALEQYF.

This clonotype was seen a few times. The V gene is TRBV27, the J gene TRBJ1-1; D possibly corresponds to TRBD1 (5 bases). Germline lookup yields CDR1 MNHEY and CDR2 SMNVEV (reference sequence). V lost 8 bases and J lost 6, with 16 bases in between. This CDR3 region has 13 residues. The CDR3 loop is CASQRGVGAEAFF. CDR3 bases: TGTGCCAGCCAGCGAGGGGTAGGGGCTGAAGCTTTCTTT.

The chain links TRBV25-1 to TRBJ1-5; D ambiguous. CDR3 length equals 17 residues. The ends were cut back, 10 bases at V and 0 bases at J, with 22 bases in the middle. CDR1 is MGHDK, CDR2 SYGVNS, per germline. In DNA, the CDR3 is TGTGCCACCGATCATCACGGAGACTTTTATAGCAATCAGCCCCAGCATTTT. It yields the protein CATDHHGDFYSNQPQHF.